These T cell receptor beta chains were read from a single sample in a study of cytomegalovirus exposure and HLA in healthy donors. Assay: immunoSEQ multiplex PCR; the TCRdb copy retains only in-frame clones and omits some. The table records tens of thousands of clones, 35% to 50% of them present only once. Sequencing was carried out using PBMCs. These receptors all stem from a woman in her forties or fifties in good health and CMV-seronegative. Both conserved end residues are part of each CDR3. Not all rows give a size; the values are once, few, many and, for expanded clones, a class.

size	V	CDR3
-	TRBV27	CASSLSSFNEQFF
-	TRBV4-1	CASSLGPPGWDNEQFF
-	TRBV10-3	CAISGPDSYEQYF
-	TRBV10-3	CAISESTLRASTDTQYF
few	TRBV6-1	CASNRQGAYEQYF
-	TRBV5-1	CASSLARQGAMNYGYTF
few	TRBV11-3	CASSLGLAGNNEQFF
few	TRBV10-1	CASSESTSYNEQFF
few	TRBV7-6	CASSLAGTGTEAFF
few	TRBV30	CAWTTGPRGYGYTF
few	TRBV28	CASSLETVITDTQYF
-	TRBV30	CAWSSGTDTQYF
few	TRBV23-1	CASSEAGTAYEQYF
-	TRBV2	CASSELTGTGGRAFF
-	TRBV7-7	CASSRGGRAVNTGELFF
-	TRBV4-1	CASSLTGQDKAGANVLTF
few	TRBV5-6	CASSIGQGMAYGYTF